The T cell receptor (beta chain) described here comes from a study of T-cell memory formation after mild COVID-19. Study in general: TCR clustering was largely donor specific. Study-level findings and limits: For second-wave clones that peaked at day 37, SARS-CoV-2 specificity went unverified.

cDNA libraries for TCR alpha and TCR beta, carrying sample barcodes and UMIs, came from 5'RACE with constant-segment primers. A single record per CDR3 protein comes from TCRdb applying MiXCR to the 5' RACE reads. Of about 27,000 distinct CDR3 sequences in the sample, approximately 7.4% were seen once. This clonotype was seen repeatedly, ten times or more. Its antigen is not known. This CDR3 contains 16 residues. The V segment lost 5 bases and the J segment 4 bases; nucleotides outside the gene matches: 8. Germline CDR1 MNHEY, CDR2 SMNVEV (reference sequence). J is TRBJ2-2 and V is TRBV27, with TRBD2 matching over 9 bases. This receptor was obtained from an adult woman who had mild COVID-19 (a few samples of this study predate the infection). Cell type and time point are not known. The sample taken for sequencing was PBMCs or a T cell subset sorted from them (not recorded which). Written as DNA, the CDR3 is TGTGCCAGCAGTGGGGAGCGGGAGGTCGGCACCGGGGAGCTGTTTTTT. This gives the protein CASSGEREVGTGELFF.